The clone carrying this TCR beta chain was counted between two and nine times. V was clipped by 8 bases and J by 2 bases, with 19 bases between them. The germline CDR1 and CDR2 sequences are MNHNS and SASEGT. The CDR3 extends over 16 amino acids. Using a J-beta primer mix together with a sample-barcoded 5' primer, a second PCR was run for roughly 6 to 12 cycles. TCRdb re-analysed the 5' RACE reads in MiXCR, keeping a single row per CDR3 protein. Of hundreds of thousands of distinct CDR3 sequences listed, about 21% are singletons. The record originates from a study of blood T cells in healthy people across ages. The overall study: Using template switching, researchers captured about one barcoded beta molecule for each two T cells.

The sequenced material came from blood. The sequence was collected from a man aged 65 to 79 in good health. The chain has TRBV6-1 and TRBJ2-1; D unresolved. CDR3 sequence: CASEHVGAHTYNEQFF. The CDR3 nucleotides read TGTGCCAGCGAACATGTCGGAGCGCATACCTACAATGAGCAGTTCTTC.